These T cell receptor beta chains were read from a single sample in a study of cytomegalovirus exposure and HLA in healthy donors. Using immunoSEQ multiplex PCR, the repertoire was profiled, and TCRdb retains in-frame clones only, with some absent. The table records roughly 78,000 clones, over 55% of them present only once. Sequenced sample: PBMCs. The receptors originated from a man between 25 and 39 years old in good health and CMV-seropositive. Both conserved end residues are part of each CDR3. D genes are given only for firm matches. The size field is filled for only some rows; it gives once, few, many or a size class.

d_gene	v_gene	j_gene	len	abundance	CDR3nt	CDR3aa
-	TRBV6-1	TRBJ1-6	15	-	TGTGCCAGCGGGAGGGAGGGGTTCAGGGGTTCACCCCTCCACTTT	CASGREGFRGSPLHF
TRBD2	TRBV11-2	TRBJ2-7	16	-	TGTGCCAGCAGCCCAAGGACTAGCGGGGCCTCCTACGAGCAGTACTTC	CASSPRTSGASYEQYF
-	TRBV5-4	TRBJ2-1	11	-	TGTGCCAGCAGCTTGGAAGCTGAGCAGTTCTTC	CASSLEAEQFF
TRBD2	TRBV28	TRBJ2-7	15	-	TGTGCCAGCAGTTTTCTACTAGCGGGAACCTACGAGCAGTACTTC	CASSFLLAGTYEQYF
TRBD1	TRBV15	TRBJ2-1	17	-	TGTGCCACCAGCAGAACAATCGGACAGGGGGCCTACAATGAGCAGTTCTTC	CATSRTIGQGAYNEQFF
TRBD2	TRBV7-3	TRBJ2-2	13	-	TGTGCCAGCGGCGCTAGCGGAACCGGGGAGCTGTTTTTT	CASGASGTGELFF
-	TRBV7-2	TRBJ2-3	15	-	TGTGCCAGCAGCTTTGGCGGGAAGGCGTCAGATACGCAGTATTTT	CASSFGGKASDTQYF
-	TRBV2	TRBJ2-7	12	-	TGTGCCAGCAGTGTGACAGTGTCTTCTACAAGCTTC	CASSVTVSSTSF
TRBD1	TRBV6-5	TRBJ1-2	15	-	TGTGCCAGCAGTTACTCGAGACAGGGCCTTCGAGGCTACACCTTC	CASSYSRQGLRGYTF
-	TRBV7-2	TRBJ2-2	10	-	TGTGCCAGCCGGGCCGGGGAGCTGTTTTTT	CASRAGELFF
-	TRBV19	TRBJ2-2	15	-	TGTGCCAGTAATAGCGGGACAGTGTACACCGGGGAGCTGTTTTTT	CASNSGTVYTGELFF
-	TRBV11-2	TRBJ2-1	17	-	TGTGCCAGCAGCTTAGATCTGAGAGACAGTTCCTACAATGAGCAGTTCTTC	CASSLDLRDSSYNEQFF
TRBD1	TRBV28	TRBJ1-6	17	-	TGTGCCAGCAGTCCCCTCGGACAGGCGGTCTATAATTCACCCCTCCACTTT	CASSPLGQAVYNSPLHF
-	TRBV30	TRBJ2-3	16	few	TGTGCCTGGAGGGCAGGGATTAGCAAAAGCACAGATACGCAGTATTTT	CAWRAGISKSTDTQYF
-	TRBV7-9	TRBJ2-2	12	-	TGTGCCAGCAGCCTAGGAGATGTGGAGCTGTTTTTT	CASSLGDVELFF
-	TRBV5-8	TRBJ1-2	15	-	TGTGCCAGCAGCTTGGATCCGGGAGCAGCAGGAGGCTACACCTTC	CASSLDPGAAGGYTF
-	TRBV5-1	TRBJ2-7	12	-	TGCGCCAGCAGCCCAAGGGGTTACGAGCAGTACTTC	CASSPRGYEQYF
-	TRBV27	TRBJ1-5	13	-	TGTGCCAGCAGTCTGTCGTCCAATCAGCCCCAGCATTTT	CASSLSSNQPQHF
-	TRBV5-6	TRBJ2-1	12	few	TGTGCCAGCAGCCGACTAGGTCATGAGCAGTTCTTC	CASSRLGHEQFF
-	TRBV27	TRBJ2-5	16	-	TGTGCCAGCAGTTTATACGGGAGTGTGGGGCAAGAGACCCAGTACTTC	CASSLYGSVGQETQYF
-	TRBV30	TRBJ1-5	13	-	TGTGCCTGGAGTGGAGGGAGCCATCAGCCCCAGCATTTT	CAWSGGSHQPQHF
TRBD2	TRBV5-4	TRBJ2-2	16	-	TGTGCCAGCAGCTTGGCGGGGGGACTTACTACCGGGGAGCTGTTTTTT	CASSLAGGLTTGELFF
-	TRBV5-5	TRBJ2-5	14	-	TGTGCCAGCAGCTTGTCGAGGGTGTCGGAGACCCAGTACTTC	CASSLSRVSETQYF
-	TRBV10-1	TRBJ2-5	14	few	TGCGCCAGCAGTGAGCGGAGACGAGGGGAGACCCAGTACTTC	CASSERRRGETQYF
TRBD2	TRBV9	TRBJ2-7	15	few	TGTGCCAGCAGCGTAAACGGGGAGGGGAACTACGAGCAGTACTTC	CASSVNGEGNYEQYF
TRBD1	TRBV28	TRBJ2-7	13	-	TGTGCCAGCAGTAAGACAGGGCTCTACGAGCAGTACTTC	CASSKTGLYEQYF
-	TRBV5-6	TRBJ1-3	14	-	TGTGCCAGCAGCGGGGGGGCTGCTGGAAACACCATATATTTT	CASSGGAAGNTIYF
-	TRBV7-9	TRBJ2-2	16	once	TGTGCCAGCAGCTTAGGGGCCGTTTCGAACACCGGGGAGCTGTTTTTT	CASSLGAVSNTGELFF
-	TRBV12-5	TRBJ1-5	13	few	TGTGCTAGTGGTGGGGGGATAGATCAGCCCCAGCATTTT	CASGGGIDQPQHF
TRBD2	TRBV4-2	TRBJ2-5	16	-	TGTGCCAGCAGCCAAGTTAGCGGGGGGGACCAAGAGACCCAGTACTTC	CASSQVSGGDQETQYF
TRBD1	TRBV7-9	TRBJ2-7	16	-	TGTGCCAGCAGCTTAGTAGTAGGGACAGCTTCCTACGAGCAGTACTTC	CASSLVVGTASYEQYF
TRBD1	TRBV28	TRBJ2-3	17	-	TGTGCCAGCAGTTTTACAATTACAGGGGAAATTGGAGATACGCAGTATTTT	CASSFTITGEIGDTQYF
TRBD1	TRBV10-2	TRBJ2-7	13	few	TGCGCCAGCAGCCGGGACAGGGCCTACGAGCAGTACTTC	CASSRDRAYEQYF
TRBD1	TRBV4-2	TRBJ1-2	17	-	TGTGCCAGCAGCCAACCTTCCGGGACAGATATCAACTATGGCTACACCTTC	CASSQPSGTDINYGYTF
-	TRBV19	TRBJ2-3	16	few	TGTGCCAGTCACAGCCAAGGGGCATCTTGGGGGGGCACGCAGTATTTT	CASHSQGASWGGTQYF
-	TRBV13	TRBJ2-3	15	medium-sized	TGTGCCAGCAGCTACACAGGGTGGAGCACAGATACGCAGTATTTT	CASSYTGWSTDTQYF
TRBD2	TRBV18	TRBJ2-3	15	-	TGTGCCAGCTCACCCCCGCTAGCGGGAACAGATACGCAGTATTTT	CASSPPLAGTDTQYF
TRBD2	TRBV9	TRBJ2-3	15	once	TGTGCCAGCAGTCGTTTAGCGGGGGGGCAGGATACGCAGTATTTT	CASSRLAGGQDTQYF
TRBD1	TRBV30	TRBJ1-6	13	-	TGTGCCTGTGACAGGGGTTTTGGTTCACCCCTCCACTTT	CACDRGFGSPLHF
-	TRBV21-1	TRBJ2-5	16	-	TGTGCCAGCAGCAACCTCGTGGGGGGGGCTGGAGAGACCCAGTACTTC	CASSNLVGGAGETQYF
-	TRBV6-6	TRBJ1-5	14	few	TGTGCCAGCAGCCCAGCGGGGAACAATCAGCCCCAGCATTTT	CASSPAGNNQPQHF
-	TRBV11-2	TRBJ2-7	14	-	TGTGCCAGCAGCCCACGACAAGTACCGGGGGAGCAGTACTTC	CASSPRQVPGEQYF
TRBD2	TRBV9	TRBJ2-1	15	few	TGTGCCAGCAGCGTAGCTAGCGGCTACTACAATGAGCAGTTCTTC	CASSVASGYYNEQFF
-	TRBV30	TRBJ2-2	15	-	TGTGCCTGGGGAAAGGGAGCGTCGAACACCGGGGAGCTGTTTTTT	CAWGKGASNTGELFF
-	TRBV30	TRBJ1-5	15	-	TGTGCCTGGAGTCGCACCGGGACAAGCAATCAGCCCCAGCATTTT	CAWSRTGTSNQPQHF
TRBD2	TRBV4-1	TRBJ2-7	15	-	TGCGCCAGCAGCCATGGAGGGGAGGGAGTTTACGAGCAGTACTTC	CASSHGGEGVYEQYF